These T cell receptor beta chains were read from a single sample in a study of T-cell memory formation after mild COVID-19. TCRdb processed the 5' RACE reads anew with MiXCR; each CDR3 protein has one entry. Of roughly 600,000 distinct CDR3 sequences listed, over 15% are singletons. Source material: PBMCs or a T cell subset sorted from them (not recorded which). The receptors were gathered from an adult woman who had mild COVID-19 (a few samples of this study predate the infection). Cell type and time point are not known. Each CDR3 is given with its conserved first and last residue. The D gene is left open where the match is weak. A clone size is listed for some rows: how often the clone was seen (once, few, many), or a class if it is expanded.

CDR3 DNA: TGTGCCAGCAGTTTAGGTGGACAGATGTACGAGCAGTACTTC
CDR3 protein: CASSLGGQMYEQYF
V gene: TRBV12-3/TRBV12-4
D gene: .
J gene: TRBJ2-7
clone size: .

CDR3 DNA: TGTGCTAGTGCGATCAGAGGGGGGGGAGCTTTCTTT
CDR3 protein: CASAIRGGGAFF
V gene: TRBV12-5
D gene: .
J gene: TRBJ1-1
clone size: few

CDR3 DNA: TGTGCCAGCAAGGCGGGGCCGGGTAGGTCCCTCCACTTT
CDR3 protein: CASKAGPGRSLHF
V gene: TRBV12-3/TRBV12-4
D gene: .
J gene: TRBJ1-6
clone size: few

CDR3 DNA: TGTGCCAGCAGCCAAGAGGGGGAGCGTCCCCAGTTCTTC
CDR3 protein: CASSQEGERPQFF
V gene: TRBV4-2
D gene: .
J gene: TRBJ2-1
clone size: few

CDR3 DNA: TGTGCCAGCAGACGACAGCTAAATCAGCCCCAGCATTTT
CDR3 protein: CASRRQLNQPQHF
V gene: TRBV6-2/TRBV6-3
D gene: .
J gene: TRBJ1-5
clone size: .

CDR3 DNA: TGTGCCAGCAGCAACTTGACAGCGATCTCGGGCGAGCAGTACTTC
CDR3 protein: CASSNLTAISGEQYF
V gene: TRBV6-5
D gene: .
J gene: TRBJ2-7
clone size: few

CDR3 DNA: TGTGCCAGCAGAGAACAGTATAACACTGAAGCTTTCTTT
CDR3 protein: CASREQYNTEAFF
V gene: TRBV7-8
D gene: .
J gene: TRBJ1-1
clone size: few

CDR3 DNA: TGTGCCAGCAGCCGTAGCGGGAGGGGCACCTACGAGCAGTACTTC
CDR3 protein: CASSRSGRGTYEQYF
V gene: TRBV6-5
D gene: TRBD2
J gene: TRBJ2-7
clone size: few

CDR3 DNA: TGTGCCACCAGTGTGGTAGCTGCAGATACGCAGTATTTT
CDR3 protein: CATSVVAADTQYF
V gene: TRBV24-1
D gene: .
J gene: TRBJ2-3
clone size: .

CDR3 DNA: TGCGCCAGCAGCTTGTTATCAGCGGACCGCTACGAGCAGTACTTC
CDR3 protein: CASSLLSADRYEQYF
V gene: TRBV5-1
D gene: .
J gene: TRBJ2-7
clone size: few

CDR3 DNA: TGTGCCAGACCCGGGACTGAAGTTTACGAGCAGTACTTC
CDR3 protein: CARPGTEVYEQYF
V gene: TRBV24-1
D gene: .
J gene: TRBJ2-7
clone size: .

CDR3 DNA: TGTGCCAGCAGTTTGGAGGTTAACCTGAACACTGAAGCTTTCTTT
CDR3 protein: CASSLEVNLNTEAFF
V gene: TRBV12-3/TRBV12-4
D gene: .
J gene: TRBJ1-1
clone size: .

CDR3 DNA: TGTGCCTGGAGTGTGGGGACAGGGAGCTACAATGAGCAGTTCTTC
CDR3 protein: CAWSVGTGSYNEQFF
V gene: TRBV30
D gene: TRBD1
J gene: TRBJ2-1
clone size: .

CDR3 DNA: TGTGCCAGCAGCATGAGGGCCCGAGGGGGCACTGAAGCTTTCTTT
CDR3 protein: CASSMRARGGTEAFF
V gene: TRBV7-9
D gene: .
J gene: TRBJ1-1
clone size: .

CDR3 DNA: TGCGCCAGCGGAAACCCTCAAGAGACCCAGTACTTC
CDR3 protein: CASGNPQETQYF
V gene: TRBV5-1
D gene: .
J gene: TRBJ2-5
clone size: few

CDR3 DNA: TGCATTGCTAGAGTAATGGGGCCAGAGACCCAGTACTTC
CDR3 protein: CIARVMGPETQYF
V gene: TRBV20-1
D gene: .
J gene: TRBJ2-5
clone size: .

CDR3 DNA: TGTGCCAGCAGCTTGCAACCGGGATATAGCAATCAGCCCCAGCATTTT
CDR3 protein: CASSLQPGYSNQPQHF
V gene: TRBV7-8
D gene: .
J gene: TRBJ1-5
clone size: few

CDR3 DNA: TGTGCCAGCAGCCGAATCGGGGCGGGAGTCTACGAGCAGTACTTC
CDR3 protein: CASSRIGAGVYEQYF
V gene: TRBV7-2
D gene: TRBD2
J gene: TRBJ2-7
clone size: .

CDR3 DNA: TGTGCCAGCAGCTTCGGTTTGGCTAGCGGGAGAAATGAGCAGTTCTTC
CDR3 protein: CASSFGLASGRNEQFF
V gene: TRBV5-4
D gene: TRBD2
J gene: TRBJ2-1
clone size: once

CDR3 DNA: TGTGCCACCAGCGCCCAGGACACAGGAGTTTACGAGCAGTACTTC
CDR3 protein: CATSAQDTGVYEQYF
V gene: TRBV24-1
D gene: .
J gene: TRBJ2-7
clone size: .

CDR3 DNA: TGCGCCAGCAGCTTGGATGGCAGGGGGGCTGGGGCCAACGTCCTGACTTTC
CDR3 protein: CASSLDGRGAGANVLTF
V gene: TRBV5-1
D gene: .
J gene: TRBJ2-6
clone size: .

CDR3 DNA: TGTGCCAGCAGCTTAGCCCCGGGGGTTTACAATGAGCAGTTCTTC
CDR3 protein: CASSLAPGVYNEQFF
V gene: TRBV7-9
D gene: .
J gene: TRBJ2-1
clone size: .

CDR3 DNA: TGCAGTGCTTCTGTTACCGGGACACCTGAGCAGTACTTC
CDR3 protein: CSASVTGTPEQYF
V gene: TRBV20-1
D gene: .
J gene: TRBJ2-7
clone size: few

CDR3 DNA: TGCAGCGTTGAAGTTTGGGCATCCACCTACGAGCAGTACTTC
CDR3 protein: CSVEVWASTYEQYF
V gene: TRBV29-1
D gene: .
J gene: TRBJ2-7
clone size: .

CDR3 DNA: TGTGCCAGCAGTTTAAGCAGGGGACGCTCCTACGAGCAGTACTTC
CDR3 protein: CASSLSRGRSYEQYF
V gene: TRBV27
D gene: .
J gene: TRBJ2-7
clone size: .

CDR3 DNA: TGTGCCAGCAGCCAAGTGTTGGGGACTGAAGCTTTCTTT
CDR3 protein: CASSQVLGTEAFF
V gene: TRBV3-1
D gene: .
J gene: TRBJ1-1
clone size: many

CDR3 DNA: TGTGCCAGCAGCCTAGTTTACACTGAAGCTTTCTTT
CDR3 protein: CASSLVYTEAFF
V gene: TRBV13
D gene: .
J gene: TRBJ1-1
clone size: .

CDR3 DNA: TGCGCCAGCAGCCAAGATTGGGGAACACACTACGAGCAGTACTTC
CDR3 protein: CASSQDWGTHYEQYF
V gene: TRBV4-3
D gene: .
J gene: TRBJ2-7
clone size: .

CDR3 DNA: TGCGCCAGCAGCCAAGTTTTTCGGGAGAACACCGGGGAGCTGTTTTTT
CDR3 protein: CASSQVFRENTGELFF
V gene: TRBV4-3
D gene: .
J gene: TRBJ2-2
clone size: .